This T cell receptor (beta chain) was profiled in a study of T cells after yellow fever vaccination. Study results and caveats: There was a possibility that FACS-sorted repertoires contained abundant clonotypes contaminating from the bulk population.

TCRdb reanalysed the 5' RACE reads using MiXCR and keeps one entry per CDR3 protein. The sample has 150,000 or so distinct CDR3 sequences, almost 7% seen once. The CDR3 consists of 16 residues. Trimming took 1 base from V and 0 from J, leaving 9 bases between them. The germline V gene has CDR1 KGHDR and CDR2 SFDVKD. This clonotype was counted ten times or more. Its antigen is unidentified. The specimen was CD4+ T cells sorted from PBMCs, collected about 5 days after the first yellow fever vaccination. The TCR comes from a man between 18 and 35 years old who received the YFV17D yellow fever vaccine. J is TRBJ2-1 and V is TRBV24-1; TRBD2 is a possible D gene (5 bases). CDR3 in amino acids: CATSDFPGSSYNEQFF. The CDR3 bases are TGTGCCACCAGTGATTTCCCGGGGAGCTCCTACAATGAGCAGTTCTTC.